One sample yielded the 3 T cell receptor beta chains listed below, sequenced in a study of T cell repertoires in cytomegalovirus infection. Each CDR3 protein is one row after TCRdb ran MiXCR on the reads. Of fewer than 1,000,000 distinct CDR3 sequences detected, approximately 33% appear once; the ten largest clones hold roughly 12%. The antigens these receptors bind are not known. The specimen comprised cultured CD8+ T cells from PBMCs, sampled from culture after CMV antigen stimulation. These receptors were taken from a human donor in good health (CMV status not recorded). Some clones in this sample may be carry-over from other donors' samples.

The chain couples TRBV6-2 or TRBV6-3 to TRBJ2-2; TRBD2 agrees at 7 bases. V shed 5 bases and J 0 bases; nucleotides not matched to a gene: 12. The germline V gene has CDR1 MNHEY and CDR2 SVGEGT. The CDR3 is 18 residues long. CDR3 sequence (DNA): TGTGCCAGCAGTCCGCCGGGACTATTATCTACGAACACCGGGGAGCTGTTTTTT. Protein sequence: CASSPPGLLSTNTGELFF.

The chain couples TRBV4-3 to TRBJ2-3; 10 positions match TRBD1. The germline CDR1 and CDR2 sequences are LGHNA and YSLEER. V shed 4 bases and J 0 bases; nucleotides not matched to a gene: 13. This CDR3 has 19 residues. CDR3 nucleotides: TGCGCCAGCAGCCCCAAATCGGACAGGGGGGGAGTTAGCACAGATACGCAGTATTTT. Its protein is CASSPKSDRGGVSTDTQYF.

In this sample, this clonotype turned up many times. This chain uses TRBV12-3 or TRBV12-4 with TRBJ2-3; D call uncertain. V was cut by 4 bases and J by 2 bases, with 16 bases left in between. This CDR3 is 16 amino acids long. The CDR3 bases are TGTGCCAGCAGTTCCGAGTATCGGACGTACACAGATACGCAGTATTTT. It is translated as CASSSEYRTYTDTQYF.